One sample yielded the 32 T cell receptor beta chains listed below, sequenced in a study of T-cell memory formation after mild COVID-19. TCRdb re-called the 5' RACE reads with MiXCR, one entry per CDR3 protein. The profile shows approximately 400,000 distinct CDR3 sequences, more than 15% of them singletons. Sequenced input: PBMCs or a T cell subset sorted from them (not recorded which). These receptors originate from a man between 18 and 35 years old who had mild COVID-19 (a few samples of this study predate the infection). Cell type and time point are not known.

This chain joins TRBV5-1 and TRBJ1-1; tentatively, D is TRBD1 (5 bases). The CDR3 runs to 14 residues. The ends were cut back, 0 bases at V and 5 bases at J, with 11 bases in the middle. Germline V gene data show CDR1 as SGHRS and CDR2 as YFSETQ. The chain's CDR3 is CASSLEIRGTEAFF. CDR3 sequence (DNA): TGCGCCAGCAGCTTGGAGATTCGGGGGACTGAAGCTTTCTTT.

This clonotype was counted between two and nine times. V and J are TRBV4-2 and TRBJ2-2; 8 positions agree with TRBD1. Germline V gene lookup returns CDR1 LGHNA and CDR2 YNFKEQ. The trim removed 1 base at V and 0 bases at J, leaving 1 base unmatched. The CDR3 has 16 amino acids. The CDR3 protein is CASSQATGANTGELFF. In nucleotides, the CDR3 is TGTGCCAGCAGCCAAGCGACAGGGGCGAACACCGGGGAGCTGTTTTTT.

The V gene is TRBV5-1, the J gene TRBJ2-7, with D possibly TRBD2 on 6 matching bases. Germline loops: CDR1 SGHRS, CDR2 YFSETQ. This CDR3 has 19 amino acids. V gave up 6 bases and J gave up 2 bases, with 30 bases separating them. For the CDR3, the DNA is TGCGCCAGCACCCCACGCTCTGTGGGGGGAAAGACAGACCCCTACGAGCAGTACGTC. Translating gives CASTPRSVGGKTDPYEQYV.

This clonotype was seen only a few times. This chain links TRBV4-3 with TRBJ1-1, with no clear D. V was clipped by 0 bases and J by 0 bases, with 8 bases between them. CDR1 and CDR2 (germline): LGHNA, YSLEER. This CDR3 has 15 residues. CDR3 sequence: CASSQDRVMNTEAFF. In DNA form, the CDR3 reads TGCGCCAGCAGCCAAGACCGGGTGATGAACACTGAAGCTTTCTTT.

The CDR3 region is CSARIRGVNTEAFF. The CDR3 DNA reads TGCAGTGCTAGAATCAGGGGGGTGAACACTGAAGCTTTCTTT. This chain links TRBV20-1 with TRBJ1-1, with 7 bases fitting TRBD1. The CDR3 length is 14 residues. The V gene's germline CDR1 is DFQATT and CDR2 SNEGSKA (reference sequence). V gave up 2 bases and J gave up 0 bases; unmatched junction bases: 3.

The chain joins TRBV6-1 to TRBJ1-1; no clear D gene. This CDR3 comprises 13 residues. Germline CDR1 is MNHNS and CDR2 is SASEGT. The V end was cut by 3 bases, the J end by 0 bases, with 5 bases between. The CDR3 DNA sequence: TGTGCCAGCAGTGAGTTGATGAACACTGAAGCTTTCTTT. Its translation: CASSELMNTEAFF.

The chain joins TRBV25-1 to TRBJ2-4; 12 positions agree with TRBD1. In germline, CDR1 is MGHDK, CDR2 SYGVNS. V shed 1 base and J 8 bases; nucleotides not matched to a gene: 9. The CDR3 runs to 17 residues. The chain's CDR3 is CASSESPGQGAMDIQYF. In DNA, the CDR3 is TGTGCCAGCAGTGAATCCCCGGGACAGGGGGCGATGGACATTCAGTACTTC. The full variable domain, rest sourced from reference TRBV25-1 and TRBJ2-4, is EADIYQTPRYLVIGTGKKITLECSQTMGHDKMYWYQQDPGMELHLIHYSYGVNSTEKGDLSSESTVSRIRTEHFPLTLESARPSHTSQYLCASSESPGQGAMDIQYFGAGTRLSVL.

This clonotype showed up just a few times. The chain links TRBV5-1 to TRBJ1-5, with 9 bases aligning to TRBD1. V lost 3 bases and J lost 4; bases outside the gene matches: 8. CDR1 and CDR2 (germline): SGHRS, YFSETQ. This CDR3 has 16 residues. The CDR3, as DNA: TGCGCCAGCAGCTCACTCCGGGACAGGGAAAATCAGCCCCAGCATTTT. This codes for CASSSLRDRENQPQHF.

The genes are TRBV5-1 and TRBJ1-2; 9 nucleotides line up with TRBD1. The J segment lost 8 bases and the V segment lost 6 bases, leaving 8 bases of the junction unmatched. From germline, CDR1 is SGHRS and CDR2 YFSETQ. This CDR3 comprises 13 residues. The CDR3 DNA reads TGCGCCAGCAACTCAGGACAGGGGTTCGGCTACACCTTC. Protein product: CASNSGQGFGYTF.

This clonotype was observed a few times. This chain links TRBV12-3 or TRBV12-4 with TRBJ1-5, with D hard to call. This CDR3 has 14 residues. V lost 6 bases and J 10 bases, leaving 19 bases between the germline ends. In DNA, the CDR3 is TGTGCCAGCAGCACATCCCACTCCCAGAGACCCCAGCATTTT. Translated, it gives CASSTSHSQRPQHF.

This clonotype has more than one count but fewer than ten. The chain joins TRBV5-5 to TRBJ1-1, with D unclear. The CDR3 length is 15 residues. Germline CDR1 is SGHKS and CDR2 is YYEKEE (reference sequence). Trimming stripped 4 bases from V and 1 base from J, with 14 bases between. The DNA for the CDR3 is TGTGCCAGCAGCCTGGGAGGGCTAGGGAACACTGAAGCTTTCTTT. It specifies CASSLGGLGNTEAFF. The variable domain in full, with the rest retrieved from reference TRBV5-5 and TRBJ1-1, is DAGVTQSPTHLIKTRGQQVTLRCSPISGHKSVSWYQQVLGQGPQFIFQYYEKEERGRGNFPDRFSARQFPNYSSELNVNALLLGDSALYLCASSLGGLGNTEAFFGQGTRLTVV.

This clonotype was counted a few times. The rearrangement uses TRBV9 and TRBJ2-7, with TRBD1 matching over 7 bases. Trimming at V came to 4 bases and at J to 4 bases, leaving 11 bases not matched to a gene. Looked up from germline, CDR1 is SGDLS and CDR2 is YYNGEE. The CDR3 contains 15 residues. CDR3 loop: CASSISGQPHYEQYF. For the CDR3, the DNA is TGTGCCAGCAGCATCTCGGGACAGCCACATTACGAGCAGTACTTC.

J is TRBJ1-5 and V is TRBV20-1, with D perhaps matching TRBD1 (5 bases). This CDR3 comprises 15 residues. V lost 4 bases to trimming and J lost 6 bases, with 19 bases between them. Germline values: CDR1 DFQATT, CDR2 SNEGSKA (reference sequence). The CDR3 reads CSAKAGNPVRQPQHF. The CDR3 bases are TGCAGTGCTAAGGCAGGGAACCCCGTCCGTCAGCCCCAGCATTTT.

This clonotype appeared once. The J gene is TRBJ2-1, the V gene TRBV6-5, with D possibly being TRBD1 or TRBD2 (5 bases each). Germline V gene data show CDR1 as MNHEY and CDR2 as SVGAGI. V gave up 2 bases and J gave up 6 bases, with 14 bases separating them. CDR3 length: 15 amino acids. CDR3 sequence: CASSYGGWELNEQFF. CDR3 DNA sequence: TGTGCCAGCAGTTACGGGGGATGGGAACTCAATGAGCAGTTCTTC.

The chain recombines TRBV4-3 with TRBJ2-2, with TRBD1 as a possible D gene (6 bases). This CDR3 spans 14 amino acids. V was trimmed by 3 bases and J by 4 bases, leaving 9 bases between them. Per germline, CDR1 LGHNA and CDR2 YSLEER. CDR3 DNA sequence: TGCGCCAGCAGCCAGAGGACAGCCACCGGGGAGCTGTTTTTT. It encodes CASSQRTATGELFF.

The gene calls are TRBV6-6 and TRBJ1-2; D might be TRBD1 (5 bases). CDR1 is MNHNY, CDR2 SVGAGI, per germline (reference sequence). Trimming left V 2 bases short and J 7 bases short, with 14 bases between. CDR3 length: 14 amino acids. The CDR3 sequence: CASSYPGEGGGYTF. CDR3 nucleotide sequence: TGTGCCAGCAGTTACCCGGGGGAAGGAGGTGGCTACACCTTC.

This clonotype was seen a handful of times. The J gene is TRBJ2-2, the V gene TRBV5-1, with D tentatively TRBD2 (6 bases). The CDR3 sequence is 14 residues long. The V gene lost 0 bases and the J gene lost 6 bases, with 9 bases spanning the gap. Germline CDR1 SGHRS, CDR2 YFSETQ. The CDR3 DNA is TGCGCCAGCAGCTTGGCCGGGGGACCCGGGGAGCTGTTTTTT. This codes for CASSLAGGPGELFF.

This clonotype was recorded only once. The chain recombines TRBV18 with TRBJ2-3, with TRBD1 as a possible D gene (6 bases). V was shortened by 6 bases and J by 5 bases, with 9 bases between the two germline ends. The V gene's germline CDR1 is KGHSH and CDR2 LQKENI. The length of the CDR3 is 12 residues. DNA for the CDR3: TGTGCCAGCTCCCGACAGGTAGATACGCAGTATTTT. Residues: CASSRQVDTQYF.

V usage is TRBV6-5 and J usage is TRBJ2-1, with 10 bases identical to TRBD2. J gave up 7 bases and V 5 bases, and 8 bases lay outside the gene matches. Germline V gene lookup returns CDR1 MNHEY and CDR2 SVGAGI. The CDR3 extends over 15 amino acids. CDR3 sequence reads: CASSPGPAGGNEQFF. The CDR3 nucleotides read TGTGCCAGCAGTCCCGGTCCAGCGGGGGGGAATGAGCAGTTCTTC.

This clonotype was counted only a few times. V is TRBV6-1 and J is TRBJ1-2; 7 bases align to TRBD1. The length of the CDR3 is 15 residues. CDR1 and CDR2 from the germline V gene are MNHNS and SASEGT. V dropped 2 bases and J dropped 4; count of bases not matched to a gene: 7. The DNA of the CDR3 is TGTGCCAGCAGTGAAAGTGAAGGGGGCGGCTATGGCTACACCTTC. This codes for CASSESEGGGYGYTF.

This clonotype turned up a few times. The chain couples TRBV6-6 to TRBJ1-6; no reliable D call. Germline V gene data show CDR1 as MNHNY and CDR2 as SVGAGI (reference sequence). V was shortened by 8 bases and J by 8 bases, with 16 bases between the two germline ends. The length of the CDR3 is 14 residues. DNA of the CDR3: TGTGCCAGCGGAGTCGGAGGTCTCCATTCACCCCTCCACTTT. Amino acid sequence: CASGVGGLHSPLHF.

This clonotype turned up a few times. The V gene is TRBV7-9, the J gene TRBJ2-6; 8 positions match TRBD1. This CDR3 comprises 16 residues. Germline lookup yields CDR1 SEHNR and CDR2 FQNEAQ (reference sequence). Unmatched junction bases numbered 4, after V lost 5 bases and J lost 1 base. CDR3 in DNA: TGTGCCAGCAGCACACGGACAGGGTCTGGGGCCAACGTCCTGACTTTC. The encoded protein is CASSTRTGSGANVLTF.

The chain employs TRBV27 and TRBJ1-4; tentative D call: TRBD1 (6 bases). Germline V CDR1 and CDR2: MNHEY, SMNVEV (reference sequence). Deletions cut 5 bases from V and 0 bases from J, with 16 bases between. This CDR3 is built from 17 residues. CDR3 coding DNA: TGTGCCAGCAGTCCCTTACAGGGTACTGCAACTAATGAAAAACTGTTTTTT. It codes for CASSPLQGTATNEKLFF.

The V and J genes are TRBV21-1 and TRBJ1-5; the table names TRBD1, a call not compared with the DNA. TRBV21-1 is reported as a pseudogene. This CDR3 contains 15 residues. The CDR3 reads CASSKRDRWNQPQHF. CDR3 coding DNA: TGTGCCAGCAGCAAAAGGGACAGGTGGAATCAGCCCCAGCATTTT.

This chain connects TRBV29-1 to TRBJ2-1; possible D gene TRBD2, 5 bases. In germline, CDR1 is SQVTM, CDR2 ANQGSEA. The CDR3 has 15 residues. The V and J ends lost 3 bases and 0 bases respectively, with 12 bases between them. CDR3 bases: TGCAGCGTTGAGGCTAGCTCCAACTCCTACAATGAGCAGTTCTTC. The encoded protein is CSVEASSNSYNEQFF.

This clonotype was observed once. The chain is built from TRBV6-1 and TRBJ2-1; 8 bases fit TRBD1. Germline-derived CDR1 and CDR2 are MNHNS and SASEGT. With V trimmed by 2 bases and J by 0 bases, 3 bases remained unmatched. The CDR3 spans 16 residues. CDR3 amino acids: CASSERTGSSYNEQFF. CDR3 in DNA: TGTGCCAGCAGTGAAAGGACAGGGAGCTCCTACAATGAGCAGTTCTTC.

This clonotype was seen at least ten times. The V gene is TRBV29-1, the J gene TRBJ2-2; D unresolved. V was clipped by 5 bases and J by 5 bases, with 6 bases between them. The CDR3 has 11 amino acids. CDR1 is SQVTM and CDR2 is ANQGSEA in the germline V gene. The CDR3 protein is CSVTWTGELFF. CDR3 DNA: TGCAGCGTTACTTGGACCGGGGAGCTGTTTTTT.

The rearrangement uses TRBV4-3 and TRBJ2-5; weak D call: TRBD2 (6 bases). Germline loops: CDR1 LGHNA, CDR2 YSLEER. This CDR3 comprises 15 residues. Trimming cost V 2 bases and J 5 bases, with 15 bases left between them. CDR3 sequence (DNA): TGCGCCAGCAGCCAAAACCTCGGGGGTTGGGAGACCCAGTACTTC. Its protein product is CASSQNLGGWETQYF.

This chain links TRBV29-1 with TRBJ1-2, with a tentative D call TRBD1 (5 bases). The length of the CDR3 is 13 residues. Trimming took 3 bases from V and 4 from J, leaving 12 bases between them. Germline V gene lookup returns CDR1 SQVTM and CDR2 ANQGSEA. The CDR3 reads CSVDPGRVYGYTF. CDR3 nucleotides: TGCAGCGTTGATCCAGGGCGCGTCTATGGCTACACCTTC.

This clonotype was counted only a few times. The genes are TRBV11-2 and TRBJ2-1, with D possibly TRBD2 on 6 matching bases. The V and J ends lost 4 bases and 8 bases respectively, with 9 bases between them. The CDR3 runs 12 residues. CDR1 and CDR2 (germline): SGHAT, FQNNGV. The CDR3 is CASSSRGYEQFF. The CDR3 nucleotides are TGTGCCAGCAGCTCTCGGGGGTATGAGCAGTTCTTC. Full variable domain (outside the CDR3, taken from reference TRBV11-2 and TRBJ2-1): EAGVAQSPRYKIIEKRQSVAFWCNPISGHATLYWYQQILGQGPKLLIQFQNNGVVDDSQLPKDRFSAERLKGVDSTLKIQPAKLEDSAVYLCASSSRGYEQFFGPGTRLTVL.

This clonotype was counted a few times. The chain recombines TRBV5-6 with TRBJ2-7; D is unclear. Germline CDR1 is SGHDT and CDR2 is YYEEEE. The CDR3 extends over 12 amino acids. V lost 5 bases, J lost 6 bases, and 12 bases lay in between. The CDR3 protein is CASRAEVGEQYF. As DNA, the CDR3 is TGTGCCAGCAGGGCCGAGGTTGGCGAGCAGTACTTC.

Only a few counts were recorded for this clonotype. The chain employs TRBV3-1 and TRBJ1-5; D is unresolved. This CDR3 contains 14 residues. Trimming removed 3 bases at V and 6 bases at J, with 12 bases between. CDR1 is LGHDT and CDR2 is YNNKEL in the germline V gene (reference sequence). CDR3 nucleotides: TGTGCCAGCAGCCAGAGCGCGGGTCCTCAGCCCCAGCATTTT. This gives the protein CASSQSAGPQPQHF.